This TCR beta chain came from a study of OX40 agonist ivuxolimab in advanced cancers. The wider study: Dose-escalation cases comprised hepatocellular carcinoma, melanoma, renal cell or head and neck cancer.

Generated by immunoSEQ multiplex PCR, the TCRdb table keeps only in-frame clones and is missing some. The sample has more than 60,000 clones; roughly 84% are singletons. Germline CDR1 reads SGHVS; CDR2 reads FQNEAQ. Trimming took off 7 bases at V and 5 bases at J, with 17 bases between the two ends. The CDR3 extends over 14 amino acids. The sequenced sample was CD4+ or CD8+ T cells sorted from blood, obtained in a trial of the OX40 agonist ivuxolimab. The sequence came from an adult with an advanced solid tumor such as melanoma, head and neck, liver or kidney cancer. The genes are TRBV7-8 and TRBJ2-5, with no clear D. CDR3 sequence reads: CASTQNRGVETQYF. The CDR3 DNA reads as TGTGCCAGCACCCAGAACCGAGGTGTGGAGACCCAGTACTTC.